The 3 T cell receptor beta chains presented below share a single source sample, sequenced in a study of cytotoxic CD8 clonotypes in ibrutinib-treated CLL. Using immunoSEQ multiplex PCR, the repertoire was profiled, and TCRdb retains in-frame clones only, with some absent. The sample consists of a few hundred thousand clones, roughly 85% of them appearing once. The specimen comprised PBMCs, sampled before ibrutinib treatment. The source is a human donor with chronic lymphocytic leukemia.

The gene calls are TRBV5-1 and TRBJ2-1, with D tentatively TRBD2 (5 bases). Between the trimmed V and J ends, which lost 0 bases and 6 bases, there was a span of 10 bases. Germline-derived CDR1 and CDR2 are SGHRS and YFSETQ. The CDR3 runs to 14 residues. The CDR3 DNA follows: TGCGCCAGCAGCTTGGAAGCCAGCGGCAATGAGCAGTTCTTC. Translating gives CASSLEASGNEQFF.

The chain is built from TRBV10-3 and TRBJ2-5; 9 bases fit TRBD1. The CDR3 spans 16 residues. V gave up 3 bases and J gave up 5 bases; unmatched junction bases: 10. Germline CDR1 ENHRY, CDR2 SYGVKD. The CDR3 region is CAISDSTQGAGETQYF. CDR3 coding DNA: TGTGCCATCAGTGACTCTACACAGGGGGCCGGGGAGACCCAGTACTTC.

J is TRBJ2-7 and V is TRBV6-5; D may be TRBD1 (6 bases). This CDR3 has 14 amino acids. CDR1 MNHEY and CDR2 SVGAGI come from the germline V gene. V gave up 0 bases and J gave up 6 bases, with 12 bases separating them. The DNA for the CDR3 is TGTGCCAGCAGTTACTCGTACAGGGTAGGCGAGCAGTACTTC. Translated, it gives CASSYSYRVGEQYF.